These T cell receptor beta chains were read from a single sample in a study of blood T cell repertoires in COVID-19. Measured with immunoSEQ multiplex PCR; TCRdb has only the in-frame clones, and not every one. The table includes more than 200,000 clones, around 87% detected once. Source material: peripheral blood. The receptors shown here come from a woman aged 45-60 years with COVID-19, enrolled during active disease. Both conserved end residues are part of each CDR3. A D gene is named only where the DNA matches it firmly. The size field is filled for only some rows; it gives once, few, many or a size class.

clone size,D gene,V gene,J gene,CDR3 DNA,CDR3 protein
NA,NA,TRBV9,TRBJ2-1,TGTGCCAGCAGCGTAGCTCCCCTAGAGAATGAGCAGTTCTTC,CASSVAPLENEQFF
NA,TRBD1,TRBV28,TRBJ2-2,TGTGCCAGCAGTTCCCTAGGGACAGGGGACACCGGGGAGCTGTTTTTT,CASSSLGTGDTGELFF
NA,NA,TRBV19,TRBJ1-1,TGTGCCAGTAGTATAGATGTAGCAGGGGCTGAAGCTTTCTTT,CASSIDVAGAEAFF
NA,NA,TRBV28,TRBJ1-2,TGTGCCAGCAGCCCAGGGGCAGGGTATGGCTACACCTTC,CASSPGAGYGYTF
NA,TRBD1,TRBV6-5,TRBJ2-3,TGTGCCAGCAGTCAGGACAGGGAAGCAGATACGCAGTATTTT,CASSQDREADTQYF
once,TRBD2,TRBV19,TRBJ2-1,TGTGCCAGTAGTATTCCACGGACTAGCAGCTACAATGAGCAGTTCTTC,CASSIPRTSSYNEQFF
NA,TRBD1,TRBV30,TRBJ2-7,TGTGCCTGGAGTGTAGGACAGGGGGCGGGCGAGCAGTACTTC,CAWSVGQGAGEQYF
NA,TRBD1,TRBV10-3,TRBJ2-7,TGTGCCATGGGGACAGGGGAATTCAACGAGCAGTACTTC,CAMGTGEFNEQYF
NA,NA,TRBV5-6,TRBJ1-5,TGTGCCAGCAGCTTGCGGACTGCCAATCAGCCCCAGCATTTT,CASSLRTANQPQHF
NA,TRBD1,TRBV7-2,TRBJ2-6,TGTGCCAGCAGCTCCGGACAGGTCCTCTCTGGGGCCAACGTCCTGACTTTC,CASSSGQVLSGANVLTF
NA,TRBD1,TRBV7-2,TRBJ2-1,TGTGCCAGCAGCTCCCCCCTAACAGGGGGCAGGTCGAATGAGCAGTTCTTC,CASSSPLTGGRSNEQFF
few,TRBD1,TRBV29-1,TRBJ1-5,TGCAGCGTCGGGACAGATTATAGCAATCAGCCCCAGCATTTT,CSVGTDYSNQPQHF
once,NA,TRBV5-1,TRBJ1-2,TGCGCCAGCAGCCGAGGTTGGGGGCGCGATGACTATGGCTACACCTTC,CASSRGWGRDDYGYTF
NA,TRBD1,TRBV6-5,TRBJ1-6,TGTGCCAGAAGCCAGGGGGATAATTCACCCCTCCACTTT,CARSQGDNSPLHF
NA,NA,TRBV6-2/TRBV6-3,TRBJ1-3,TGTGCCAGCAGTTACACAGGGCTCTCTGGAAACACCATATATTTT,CASSYTGLSGNTIYF
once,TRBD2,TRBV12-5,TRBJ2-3,TGTGCTAGTGGTTTGGTTCTAGCGGGGGCAGATACGCAGTATTTT,CASGLVLAGADTQYF
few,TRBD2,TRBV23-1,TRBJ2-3,TGCGCCCCTAGGACTAGCGGGGTTATCATTGATACGCAGTATTTT,CAPRTSGVIIDTQYF
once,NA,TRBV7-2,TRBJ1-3,TGTGCCAGCAGCAAGCAGGGCATCTCTGGAAACACCATATATTTT,CASSKQGISGNTIYF
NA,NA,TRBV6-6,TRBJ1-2,TGTGCCAGCACCTTCGGAGTTTCCAATGGCTACACCTTC,CASTFGVSNGYTF
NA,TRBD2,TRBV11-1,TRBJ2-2,TGTGCCAGCAGCTTATGGGCTAGCGGGGGCGAGGAGCTGTTTTTT,CASSLWASGGEELFF
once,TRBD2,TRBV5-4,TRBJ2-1,TGTGCCAGCATCTCGGGACTAGCGGGCAATGAGCAGTTCTTC,CASISGLAGNEQFF
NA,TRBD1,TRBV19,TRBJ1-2,TGTGCCAGTAGTTCAAGGACAGGGCCCACGTCATCCAATGGCTACACCTTC,CASSSRTGPTSSNGYTF
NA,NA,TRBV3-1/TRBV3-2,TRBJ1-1,TGTGCCAGCAGCCAAGGCTCGGGACAGAACACTGAAGCTTTCTTT,CASSQGSGQNTEAFF
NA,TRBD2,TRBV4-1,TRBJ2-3,TGCGCCAGCAGCCAAGCAGGACTAGCGGGGGCTAGCACAGATACGCAGTATTTT,CASSQAGLAGASTDTQYF
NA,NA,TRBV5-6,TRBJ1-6,TGTGCCAGCAGTTCACAGGGTACCCCGTTCTATAATTCACCCCTCCACTTT,CASSSQGTPFYNSPLHF